This TCR beta chain was found in a study of shared clonotypes between healthy human individuals. Naive CD8 cells comprised CD45RO-negative, CCR7-positively selected cells, excluding terminally differentiated effector memory CD45RA+ cells. The CDR3 is made up of 16 amino acids. V was shortened by 1 base and J by 0 bases, with 9 bases between the two germline ends. Germline V gives CDR1 SGHAT, CDR2 FQNNGV. Here immunoSEQ multiplex PCR was the method, and the copy in TCRdb shows in-frame clones only, minus some. The sample includes 750,000 to 1,000,000 clones, 80% to 95% of them seen just once. This sequence originates from a man aged 30 to 39 in good health. The genes are TRBV11-2 and TRBJ2-2, with D unresolved. Specimen: naive CD8+ T cells sorted from blood. In nucleotides, the CDR3 is TGTGCCAGCAGCTTAGCGCGGCAGGCGAACACCGGGGAGCTGTTTTTT. It yields the protein CASSLARQANTGELFF. Drawing the rest from reference TRBV11-2 and TRBJ2-2, the complete variable domain is EAGVAQSPRYKIIEKRQSVAFWCNPISGHATLYWYQQILGQGPKLLIQFQNNGVVDDSQLPKDRFSAERLKGVDSTLKIQPAKLEDSAVYLCASSLARQANTGELFFGEGSRLTVL.